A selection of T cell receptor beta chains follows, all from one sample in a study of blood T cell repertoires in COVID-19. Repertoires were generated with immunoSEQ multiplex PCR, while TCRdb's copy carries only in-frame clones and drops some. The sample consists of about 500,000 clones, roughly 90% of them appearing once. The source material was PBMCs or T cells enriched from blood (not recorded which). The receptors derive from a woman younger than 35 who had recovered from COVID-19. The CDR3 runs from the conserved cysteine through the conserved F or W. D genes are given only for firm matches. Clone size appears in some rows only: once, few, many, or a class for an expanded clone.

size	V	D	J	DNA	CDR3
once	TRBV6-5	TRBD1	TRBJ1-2	TGTGCCAGCAGTTACGAGACGACAGGGGCAAGCGGCTACACCTTC	CASSYETTGASGYTF
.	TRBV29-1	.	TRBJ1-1	TGCAGCGTTTCTCTCGCAGGGATTGAAGCTTTCTTT	CSVSLAGIEAFF
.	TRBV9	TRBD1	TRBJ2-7	TGTGCCAGCAGCTCCCCCCCCGGGACAGGGGAGGGGGAGCAGTACTTC	CASSSPPGTGEGEQYF
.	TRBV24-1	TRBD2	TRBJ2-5	TGTGCCACCAGTCAAAGCGGGGGGCAAGAGACCCAGTACTTC	CATSQSGGQETQYF
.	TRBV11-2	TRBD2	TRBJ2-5	TGTGCCAGCAGCTTAGAAGGGAGGGGAGGACGTTGGGAGACCCAGTACTTC	CASSLEGRGGRWETQYF
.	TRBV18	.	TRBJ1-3	TGTGCCAGCTCACCGGAGGAGAGAAACACCATATATTTT	CASSPEERNTIYF
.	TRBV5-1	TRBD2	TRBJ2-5	TGCGCCAGCAGCTTGGAGGAGACTAGCGGGGTTTCTGAAGAGACCCAGTACTTC	CASSLEETSGVSEETQYF
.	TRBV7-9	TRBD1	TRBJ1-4	TGTGCCAGCAGCTTTACAGGACAGGAGGAAAAACTGTTTTTT	CASSFTGQEEKLFF
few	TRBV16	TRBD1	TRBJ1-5	TGTGCCAGCAGCCCCGGACAGGGTCGGCAGCCCCAGCATTTT	CASSPGQGRQPQHF
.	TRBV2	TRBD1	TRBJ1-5	TGTGCCAGCAGTTGGGACAGCTTTAGCAATCAGCCCCAGCATTTT	CASSWDSFSNQPQHF
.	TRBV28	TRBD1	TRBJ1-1	TGTGCCAGCAGGACCAGGGGGTGGAACACTGAAGCTTTCTTT	CASRTRGWNTEAFF
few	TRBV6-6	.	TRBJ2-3	TGTGCCAGCAGTTTTCCGGGACTGACTAGCACAGATACGCAGTATTTT	CASSFPGLTSTDTQYF
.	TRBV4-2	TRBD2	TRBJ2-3	TGTGCCAGCACCCCAGGGGAGCGGGGGGGCGGTACGCAGTATTTT	CASTPGERGGGTQYF
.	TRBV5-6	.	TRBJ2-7	TGTGCCAGCAGCTCAGCCTACGAGCAGTACTTC	CASSSAYEQYF
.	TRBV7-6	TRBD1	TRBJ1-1	TGTGCCAGCAGCTTAGAGGGCAGGGGGCGAACTGAAGCTTTCTTT	CASSLEGRGRTEAFF
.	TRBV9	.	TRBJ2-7	TGTGCCAGCAGCGTAGTAGGAGAGTACGAGCAGTACTTC	CASSVVGEYEQYF
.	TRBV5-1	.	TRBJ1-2	TGCGCCAGCAGCTTGGGGACAGTCCTTAACTATGGCTACACCTTC	CASSLGTVLNYGYTF
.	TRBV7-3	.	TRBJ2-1	TGTGCCAGCAGCCCCTCCCCGGGGGAAGGCTCCTACAATGAGCAGTTCTTC	CASSPSPGEGSYNEQFF
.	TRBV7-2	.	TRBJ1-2	TGTGCCAGCAGCTCAACACCTACGGGGGGAAACTATGGCTACACCTTC	CASSSTPTGGNYGYTF
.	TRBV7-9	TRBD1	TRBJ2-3	TGTGCCAGCAGCCCCAGACAGGGGGACACAGATACGCAGTATTTT	CASSPRQGDTDTQYF
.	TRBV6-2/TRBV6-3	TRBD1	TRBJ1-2	TGTGCCAGCAACCCCTCGACAGGGTACGGGGCCCATGGCTACACCTTC	CASNPSTGYGAHGYTF
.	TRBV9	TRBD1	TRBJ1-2	TGTGCCAGCAGCCTAGGACAGGGAAACTATGGCTACACCTTC	CASSLGQGNYGYTF
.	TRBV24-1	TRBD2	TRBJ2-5	TGTGCCACCAGCCTACCTAGCGGGGGGGCAGAGACCCAGTACTTC	CATSLPSGGAETQYF
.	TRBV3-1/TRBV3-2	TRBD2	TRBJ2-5	TGTGCCAGCAGCCACCAACTAGCGGGGGGCGAGACCCAGTACTTC	CASSHQLAGGETQYF
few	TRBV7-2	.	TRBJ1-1	TGTGCCAGCAGCCCCAATAGGGGGAATGGACCTGAAGCTTTCTTT	CASSPNRGNGPEAFF
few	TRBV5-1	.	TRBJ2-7	TGCGCCAGCAGCCCTCCGGCCTCTAGCGTGCAGTACTTC	CASSPPASSVQYF